This is a list of T cell receptor beta chains from one sample in a study of shared clonotypes between healthy human individuals. Repertoires were generated with immunoSEQ multiplex PCR, while TCRdb's copy carries only in-frame clones and drops some. The data contain roughly 1.5 million clones, 98% of them singletons. Sequenced: naive CD4+ T cells sorted from blood. These receptors were taken from a man aged 30 to 39 in good health. CDR3s include the opening cysteine and the closing phenylalanine or tryptophan. Fields, in order: J gene, CDR3 length, clone size, D gene, V gene, CDR3 protein, CDR3 DNA. D genes are given only for firm matches. Clone size appears in some rows only: once, few, many, or a class for an expanded clone.

>TRBJ1-1|14|-|-|TRBV6-6
CASCEPGSNTEAFF
TGTGCCAGCTGCGAACCAGGGTCAAACACTGAAGCTTTCTTT
>TRBJ1-4|13|once|TRBD1|TRBV19
CASGDRGDEKLFF
TGTGCCAGCGGGGACAGGGGAGATGAAAAACTGTTTTTT
>TRBJ2-7|18|-|TRBD1|TRBV4-3
CASSQDISVAGGGYEQYF
TGCGCCAGCAGCCAAGATATCTCGGTTGCAGGGGGCGGGTACGAGCAGTACTTC
>TRBJ2-3|20|-|TRBD2|TRBV10-3
CAISESTSGRLFSSTDTQYF
TGTGCCATCAGTGAGTCGACTAGCGGGAGGCTCTTTTCTAGCACAGATACGCAGTATTTT
>TRBJ2-7|15|-|TRBD2|TRBV28
CASSLWGREASEQYF
TGTGCCAGCAGTTTATGGGGGAGGGAAGCCTCCGAGCAGTACTTC
>TRBJ1-5|15|-|-|TRBV11-2
CASSLDGRAGQPQHF
TGTGCCAGCAGCTTAGATGGACGAGCGGGTCAGCCCCAGCATTTT
>TRBJ2-1|15|-|TRBD1|TRBV18
CASSAYRGRNFEQFF
TGTGCCAGCTCAGCCTACAGGGGGCGTAATTTTGAGCAGTTCTTC
>TRBJ2-3|12|-|-|TRBV2
CAGTPGPDTQYF
TGTGCCGGAACCCCCGGACCAGATACGCAGTATTTT
>TRBJ2-7|15|-|-|TRBV7-9
CASSLGRQGGNEQYF
TGTGCCAGCAGCTTAGGACGCCAGGGTGGCAACGAGCAGTACTTC
>TRBJ2-7|14|-|TRBD1|TRBV27
CASSTGTGPYEQYF
TGTGCCAGCAGCACCGGGACAGGCCCCTACGAGCAGTACTTC
>TRBJ2-6|18|-|-|TRBV5-1
CASSHLQGHGSGANVLTF
TGCGCCAGCAGTCACCTTCAGGGACATGGCTCCGGGGCCAACGTCCTGACTTTC
>TRBJ2-1|13|-|-|TRBV4-3
CASSQPDWNEQFF
TGCGCCAGCAGCCAACCCGACTGGAATGAGCAGTTCTTC
>TRBJ1-2|12|-|TRBD1|TRBV7-2
CASSWTGLGYTF
TGTGCCAGCAGCTGGACAGGGCTTGGCTACACCTTC
>TRBJ2-2|16|-|TRBD1|TRBV11-2
CASRNGTGGFSGELFF
TGTGCCAGCAGAAATGGGACAGGGGGCTTTTCCGGGGAGCTGTTTTTT
>TRBJ2-1|14|-|TRBD1|TRBV6-5
CASSYIQQGNEQFF
TGTGCCAGCAGTTACATTCAACAGGGGAATGAGCAGTTCTTC
>TRBJ2-5|14|once|TRBD2|TRBV7-3
CASSLIGGSETQYF
TGTGCCAGCAGCTTAATCGGCGGGAGTGAGACCCAGTACTTC